This TCR beta chain was sequenced for a study of beta chain features in type 1 diabetes. Looking at the study overall: What patients shared with healthy donors was a similar profile of age, gender and cell yields.

This clone has a count of ten or more. The antigen remains unidentified. Using CD45RO/CCR7/CD25/CD127/CD95/CD27, CD4+ naive, central memory, regulatory and stem cell-like memory cells were sorted. Without exception, sorted populations had purity beyond 95%. General study results and limits: TCRB repertoires of naive, central memory and Treg cells appeared more similar among patients than among healthy donors. Moderately but significantly shorter TCRB CDR3s were found in Type 1 diabetes patients in all four CD4+ subsets.

Of the isolated RNA, all was reverse transcribed, and so the sequenced material was expressed TCRB transcripts. Method: immunoSEQ multiplex PCR; TCRdb's copy keeps in-frame clones and lacks some. The repertoire has roughly 400,000 clones, around a tenth of them found once; the top ten carry around 0.66%. Deletions cut 1 base from V and 7 bases from J, with 10 bases between. The CDR3 spans 14 residues. Germline CDR1 is SGHTA and CDR2 is FQGNSA. Sequences were obtained from central memory CD4+ T cells from blood. The sequence derives from a man aged 30 to 45 with type 1 diabetes. This chain joins TRBV7-2 and TRBJ2-2; no firm D call. DNA of the CDR3: TGTGCCAGCAGCTTAGACCCGATAAACGGGGAGCTGTTTTTT. Its translation: CASSLDPINGELFF.